The sequence of this T cell receptor beta chain was determined in a study of blood T cell repertoires in COVID-19. Turning to the study itself: Acute-phase and convalescent COVID-19 samples originated in the United States, Italy and Spain.

In germline, CDR1 is MGHDK, CDR2 SYGVNS. This CDR3 is built from 15 residues. The V gene lost 4 bases and the J gene lost 2 bases, with 14 bases spanning the gap. In the source study's methods: Amplified reference gene primers provided the basis for estimating nucleated cell counts. Here immunoSEQ multiplex PCR was the method, and the copy in TCRdb shows in-frame clones only, minus some. The DNA was the basis for D and trimming; V, J and clone size are from that table. The sample yields 150,000 to 200,000 clones, about four fifths seen once. Specimen: peripheral blood. This chain joins TRBV25-1 and TRBJ1-2; D not resolved. The TCR was taken from a man aged 60 to 69 with acute or convalescent COVID-19. The CDR3: CASSGGTRENYGYTF. As DNA, the CDR3 is TGTGCCAGCAGTGGTGGTACCCGGGAGAACTATGGCTACACCTTC.